A selection of T cell receptor beta chains follows, all from one sample in a study of blood T cell repertoires in COVID-19. Clones were read by immunoSEQ multiplex PCR, and TCRdb kept only the in-frame ones, dropping some. The table lists about 150,000 clones, around 87% of them singletons. Input material: PBMCs or T cells enriched from blood (not recorded which). These receptors came from a woman between 35 and 50 years old who had been exposed to COVID-19. Each CDR3 is given with its conserved first and last residue. Each record gives: D gene, clone size, V gene, J gene, CDR3 protein, CDR3 DNA. D genes are given only for firm matches. Size is stated for part of the rows, as once, few or many counts, or as a class when the clone is expanded.

D: TRBD1
size: -
V: TRBV28
J: TRBJ2-7
CDR3: CATNRGDSYEQYF
DNA: TGTGCCACCAACAGGGGGGATAGTTACGAGCAGTACTTC

D: -
size: -
V: TRBV7-9
J: TRBJ1-3
CDR3: CASRLGLGYTIYF
DNA: TGTGCCAGCAGACTAGGGTTGGGATACACCATATATTTT

D: -
size: -
V: TRBV2
J: TRBJ1-2
CDR3: CASIGGTGRLYGYTF
DNA: TGTGCCAGCATAGGTGGGACTGGTCGACTCTATGGCTACACCTTC

D: TRBD2
size: -
V: TRBV29-1
J: TRBJ2-2
CDR3: CSVVLAGGPTGELFF
DNA: TGCAGCGTTGTTCTGGCGGGAGGGCCTACCGGGGAGCTGTTTTTT

D: -
size: -
V: TRBV6-2/TRBV6-3
J: TRBJ2-3
CDR3: CASSYSTEGDTQYF
DNA: TGTGCCAGCAGTTACTCCACGGAGGGAGATACGCAGTATTTT

D: -
size: -
V: TRBV12-3/TRBV12-4
J: TRBJ1-2
CDR3: CASSLQGFYGYTF
DNA: TGTGCCAGCAGTCTACAGGGATTCTATGGCTACACCTTC

D: TRBD2
size: -
V: TRBV9
J: TRBJ2-1
CDR3: CASSLSGGAGYEQFF
DNA: TGTGCCAGCAGCCTTAGCGGGGGGGCCGGGTATGAGCAGTTCTTC

D: -
size: -
V: TRBV7-2
J: TRBJ1-5
CDR3: CASSPELFQPQHF
DNA: TGTGCCAGCAGCCCCGAGCTCTTTCAGCCCCAGCATTTT

D: -
size: -
V: TRBV5-1
J: TRBJ2-7
CDR3: CASTPDFNWSYEQYF
DNA: TGCGCCAGCACGCCGGACTTCAACTGGTCCTACGAGCAGTACTTC

D: TRBD1
size: -
V: TRBV18
J: TRBJ2-7
CDR3: CASSPQGQGSHEQYF
DNA: TGTGCCAGCTCACCACAGGGACAGGGCAGCCACGAGCAGTACTTC

D: TRBD2
size: -
V: TRBV14
J: TRBJ2-7
CDR3: CASSQTSGRGFYEQYF
DNA: TGTGCCAGCAGCCAAACTAGCGGGAGGGGATTCTACGAGCAGTACTTC

D: -
size: -
V: TRBV6-5
J: TRBJ1-5
CDR3: CAIGRDNQPQHF
DNA: TGTGCGATCGGCAGGGACAATCAGCCCCAGCATTTT

D: TRBD2
size: -
V: TRBV28
J: TRBJ2-7
CDR3: CASSSGRAYEQYF
DNA: TGTGCCAGCAGTAGCGGGAGGGCCTACGAGCAGTACTTC

D: -
size: -
V: TRBV29-1
J: TRBJ1-2
CDR3: CSVDRVEPRGYGYTF
DNA: TGCAGCGTTGATAGGGTCGAACCTAGGGGCTATGGCTACACCTTC

D: TRBD2
size: -
V: TRBV6-5
J: TRBJ2-3
CDR3: CASSPGRSTDTQYF
DNA: TGTGCCAGCAGCCCCGGGAGGAGCACAGATACGCAGTATTTT

D: -
size: -
V: TRBV28
J: TRBJ1-2
CDR3: CAGYSNYGYTF
DNA: TGTGCCGGTTACTCTAACTATGGCTACACCTTC

D: TRBD2
size: -
V: TRBV6-5
J: TRBJ2-1
CDR3: CASSYLLAGDGEQFF
DNA: TGTGCCAGCAGTTACCTGCTAGCGGGAGACGGTGAGCAGTTCTTC

D: TRBD1
size: -
V: TRBV6-5
J: TRBJ1-4
CDR3: CASRQLRTGHEKLFF
DNA: TGTGCCAGCAGACAACTCCGGACAGGGCATGAAAAACTGTTTTTT

D: TRBD2
size: -
V: TRBV5-1
J: TRBJ2-5
CDR3: CASSRGGQETQYF
DNA: TGCGCCAGCAGCCGCGGGGGCCAAGAGACCCAGTACTTC

D: -
size: -
V: TRBV5-5
J: TRBJ1-2
CDR3: CASSLGGANYGYTF
DNA: TGTGCCAGCAGCTTGGGAGGTGCTAACTATGGCTACACCTTC

D: TRBD2
size: few
V: TRBV6-4
J: TRBJ2-3
CDR3: CASSEAGNPDTQYF
DNA: TGTGCCAGCAGTGAAGCGGGAAACCCAGATACGCAGTATTTT

D: TRBD1
size: -
V: TRBV6-1
J: TRBJ2-7
CDR3: CASSWTGVGYEQYF
DNA: TGTGCCAGCAGCTGGACAGGGGTTGGGTACGAGCAGTACTTC

D: TRBD2
size: -
V: TRBV15
J: TRBJ2-1
CDR3: CATSRTSGGSYNEQFF
DNA: TGTGCCACCAGCAGGACTAGCGGGGGGTCCTACAATGAGCAGTTCTTC

D: -
size: -
V: TRBV18
J: TRBJ1-5
CDR3: CASSSKEGVSQPQHF
DNA: TGTGCCAGCTCATCTAAAGAAGGGGTGTCTCAGCCCCAGCATTTT

D: -
size: once
V: TRBV2
J: TRBJ2-7
CDR3: CASSEARGQVDEQYF
DNA: TGTGCCAGCAGTGAAGCGCGCGGGCAGGTGGACGAGCAGTACTTC

D: TRBD1
size: -
V: TRBV25-1
J: TRBJ1-5
CDR3: CASSNVGEGAAQHF
DNA: TGTGCCAGCAGTAATGTCGGAGAGGGGGCCGCCCAGCATTTT

D: -
size: -
V: TRBV3-1/TRBV3-2
J: TRBJ2-1
CDR3: CASTRGHEQFF
DNA: TGTGCCAGCACCCGGGGTCATGAGCAGTTCTTC

D: -
size: -
V: TRBV27
J: TRBJ2-7
CDR3: CASSSPGDEQYF
DNA: TGTGCCAGCAGCTCCCCCGGGGACGAGCAGTACTTC

D: TRBD2
size: -
V: TRBV9
J: TRBJ2-5
CDR3: CASSVAAASGQETQYF
DNA: TGTGCCAGCAGCGTAGCCGCGGCTAGCGGACAAGAGACCCAGTACTTC